These 13 T cell receptor beta chains were all obtained from the same sample, sequenced in a study of T cell responses to AZD1222 COVID-19 vaccine. Repertoires were generated with immunoSEQ multiplex PCR, while TCRdb's copy carries only in-frame clones and drops some. This table holds about 150,000 clones, over 80% found once. Sequences were derived from peripheral blood, sampled on day 0 of MenACWY control vaccination. The receptor source for this set is an adult in good health.

V is TRBV5-6 and J is TRBJ1-1, with D uncertain. Deletions cut 0 bases from V and 7 bases from J, with 4 bases between. The CDR3 has 11 amino acids. CDR1 and CDR2 from the germline V gene are SGHDT and YYEEEE. This CDR3 is CASSLASEAFF. CDR3 sequence (DNA): TGTGCCAGCAGCTTGGCGAGTGAAGCTTTCTTT.

The V gene is TRBV7-9, the J gene TRBJ1-2; D is undetermined. V shed 1 base and J shed 0 bases, with 9 bases lying between them. The germline V gene has CDR1 SEHNR and CDR2 FQNEAQ (reference sequence). The CDR3 length is 15 residues. The DNA for the CDR3 is TGTGCCAGCAGCTTAGTTAACAGTGCTAACTATGGCTACACCTTC. Protein sequence: CASSLVNSANYGYTF. The complete variable domain, with remaining parts taken from reference TRBV7-9 and TRBJ1-2, reads DTGVSQNPRHKITKRGQNVTFRCDPISEHNRLYWYRQTLGQGPEFLTYFQNEAQLEKSRLLSDRFSAERPKGSFSTLEIQRTEQGDSAMYLCASSLVNSANYGYTFGSGTRLTVV.

This chain uses TRBV6-5 with TRBJ2-7, with unresolved D. Trimming cost V 11 bases and J 3 bases, with 17 bases left between them. Germline V gene sequence: CDR1 MNHEY, CDR2 SVGAGI. The CDR3 length is 13 residues. The CDR3 DNA is TGTGCCGGCACTCCGAATCTCTACTACGAGCAGTACTTC. This sequence encodes CAGTPNLYYEQYF.

This chain joins TRBV6-1 and TRBJ2-7; TRBD1 matches at 9 bases. V gave up 1 base and J gave up 4 bases; unmatched junction bases: 8. This CDR3 has 16 amino acids. CDR1 MNHNS and CDR2 SASEGT come from the germline V gene. In nucleotides, the CDR3 is TGTGCCAGCAGTGAAGTCTTGACAGGGGGGAGATACGAGCAGTACTTC. It is translated as CASSEVLTGGRYEQYF.

The V gene is TRBV19, the J gene TRBJ2-1; 7 bases line up with TRBD1. Losses at the gene ends were 0 bases for V and 4 bases for J; bases not matched to a gene: 6. The CDR3 loop spans 16 amino acids. Germline CDR1 and CDR2: LNHDA and SQIVND (reference sequence). Here the CDR3 reads CASSIDQGVSYNEQFF. The CDR3 DNA is TGTGCCAGTAGTATAGACCAGGGGGTAAGTTACAATGAGCAGTTCTTC.

The rearrangement uses TRBV4-1 and TRBJ2-7, with 10 bases lining up with TRBD1. V dropped 5 bases and J dropped 0; count of bases not matched to a gene: 4. Germline CDR1 is MGHRA and CDR2 is YSYEKL. The CDR3 runs 15 residues. The CDR3 here is CASSWGQGSSYEQYF. CDR3 nucleotides: TGCGCCAGCAGCTGGGGACAGGGGAGCTCCTACGAGCAGTACTTC.

The chain carries TRBV4-1 and TRBJ2-1; D is unresolved. Germline V gene lookup returns CDR1 MGHRA and CDR2 YSYEKL. Trimming removed 4 bases at V and 4 bases at J, with 17 bases between. CDR3 length equals 16 residues. CDR3 amino acids: CASSPLANSRYNEQFF. CDR3 sequence (DNA): TGCGCCAGCAGCCCCCTTGCAAACTCGCGTTACAATGAGCAGTTCTTC.

The J gene is TRBJ1-5, the V gene TRBV15; D remains ambiguous. Per the germline V gene, CDR1 is LNHNV and CDR2 is YYDKDF (reference sequence). Trimming stripped 0 bases from V and 0 bases from J, with 6 bases between. CDR3 length: 15 residues. The CDR3 DNA reads TGTGCCACCAGCAGAGAGAGGAATAGCAATCAGCCCCAGCATTTT. This codes for CATSRERNSNQPQHF.

The V and J genes are TRBV27 and TRBJ1-2; no reliable D call. The germline CDR1 and CDR2 sequences are MNHEY and SMNVEV (reference sequence). Trimming took 6 bases from V and 7 from J, leaving 30 bases between them. The CDR3 loop spans 18 amino acids. CDR3 in amino acids: CASRRTASSLTMAFGYTF. Here the CDR3 DNA reads TGTGCCAGCAGGCGGACTGCATCCAGTCTAACTATGGCTTTTGGCTACACCTTC.

The gene calls are TRBV14 and TRBJ2-7; D possibly matches TRBD1 or TRBD2 (5 bases each). Per the germline V gene, CDR1 is SGHDN and CDR2 is FVKESK. Trimming removed 6 bases at V and 0 bases at J, with 12 bases between. The CDR3 is made up of 14 amino acids. The CDR3 DNA follows: TGTGCCAGCAGGGGGGACGGACGCTCCTACGAGCAGTACTTC. Translation gives CASRGDGRSYEQYF. The full variable domain, completed using reference TRBV14 and TRBJ2-7, is EAGVTQFPSHSVIEKGQTVTLRCDPISGHDNLYWYRRVMGKEIKFLLHFVKESKQDESGMPNNRFLAERTGGTYSTLKVQPAELEDSGVYFCASRGDGRSYEQYFGPGTRLTVT.

The rearrangement links TRBV6-5 to TRBJ1-2, with D tentatively TRBD1 (5 bases). Between the trimmed V and J ends, which lost 4 bases and 8 bases, there was a span of 17 bases. Looked up from germline, CDR1 is MNHEY and CDR2 is SVGAGI. The CDR3 runs to 14 residues. CDR3 DNA: TGTGCCAGCAGTTCCGCGGGGGGAATCGTGGGCTACACCTTC. Translated: CASSSAGGIVGYTF.

V and J are TRBV6-1 and TRBJ1-1; D not resolved. The V gene lost 1 base and the J gene lost 3 bases, with 9 bases spanning the gap. The V gene's germline CDR1 is MNHNS and CDR2 SASEGT. This CDR3 region has 14 residues. CDR3 coding DNA: TGTGCCAGCAGTGAAGTAGGGCGGGACACTGAAGCTTTCTTT. Protein sequence: CASSEVGRDTEAFF.

This chain uses TRBV5-4 with TRBJ2-1, with 12 bases identical to TRBD1. This CDR3 has 14 residues. J was trimmed by 9 bases and V by 5 bases; bases with no gene match: 6. Per the germline V gene, CDR1 is SGHNT and CDR2 is YYREEE (reference sequence). The CDR3 is CASSPGQGAFEQFF. CDR3 nucleotide sequence: TGTGCCAGCAGTCCGGGACAGGGGGCTTTTGAGCAGTTCTTC.